The 31 T cell receptor beta chains listed next were all sequenced from one sample in a study of chemoradiotherapy in HPV16-positive cancers. The protocol was immunoSEQ multiplex PCR, while the TCRdb copy is restricted to in-frame clones and leaves out a portion. In the table there are fewer than 250 clones, about 81% of which are singletons. This specimen consisted of tumor tissue, obtained from a patient who underwent chemoradiotherapy. The receptors originated from a human donor with HPV-associated anogenital cancer.

This rearrangement joins TRBV18 to TRBJ1-4, with TRBD1 matching over 9 bases. The CDR3 loop spans 16 amino acids. V was clipped by 6 bases and J by 0 bases; unmatched bases: 5. The germline V gene has CDR1 KGHSH and CDR2 LQKENI. CDR3 bases: TGTGCCAGCTCGGAGAGACAGGGGGCAACTAATGAAAAACTGTTTTTT. This sequence encodes CASSERQGATNEKLFF.

The chain combines TRBV30 with TRBJ1-1; possibly TRBD1 for D (5 bases). The CDR3 extends over 16 amino acids. V lost 1 base, J lost 0 bases, and 15 bases lay in between. Looked up from germline, CDR1 is GTSNPN and CDR2 is SVGIG (reference sequence). The CDR3 coding sequence is TGTGCCTGGAGTGGTAAAGGGGCTTGGGTGAACACTGAAGCTTTCTTT. Amino acids: CAWSGKGAWVNTEAFF.

The chain uses TRBV9 and TRBJ1-1; D ambiguous. Deletions cut 4 bases from V and 0 bases from J, with 7 bases between. There are 13 residues in the CDR3. CDR1 and CDR2 from the germline V gene are SGDLS and YYNGEE. This CDR3 reads CASSLLLNTEAFF. DNA for the CDR3: TGTGCCAGCAGCCTTCTACTGAACACTGAAGCTTTCTTT.

This sequence joins TRBV6-5 and TRBJ2-1; weak D call: TRBD2 (6 bases). Trimming took off 7 bases at V and 7 bases at J, with 14 bases between the two ends. This CDR3 spans 13 amino acids. Germline CDR1 reads MNHEY; CDR2 reads SVGAGI. The CDR3 DNA follows: TGTGCCAGCAAGGGTAGCGGCGGGAATGAGCAGTTCTTC. This gives the protein CASKGSGGNEQFF.

The chain links TRBV5-6 to TRBJ2-7; D remains ambiguous. From germline, CDR1 is SGHDT and CDR2 YYEEEE. V shed 2 bases and J shed 4 bases, with 13 bases lying between them. The CDR3 contains 14 residues. In DNA, the CDR3 is TGTGCCAGCAGCTTTAGATCTCGAGCGTACGAGCAGTACTTC. This codes for CASSFRSRAYEQYF.

The chain employs TRBV18 and TRBJ1-5; D call uncertain. V lost 2 bases, J lost 3 bases, and 8 bases lay in between. This CDR3 has 14 residues. Germline V gene sequence: CDR1 KGHSH, CDR2 LQKENI. The CDR3 DNA sequence: TGTGCCAGCTCACCAAGTCAGGACAATCAGCCCCAGCATTTT. Its protein product is CASSPSQDNQPQHF.

In its sample, this clone was seen a few times. V is TRBV30 and J is TRBJ1-4, with unresolved D. There are 13 residues in the CDR3. The germline V gene has CDR1 GTSNPN and CDR2 SVGIG (reference sequence). Trimming removed 0 bases from V and 5 bases from J, with 7 bases in between. This CDR3 is CAWSVPLNEKLFF. For the CDR3, the DNA is TGTGCCTGGAGTGTTCCCCTCAATGAAAAACTGTTTTTT.

J is TRBJ2-1 and V is TRBV27; 8 positions agree with TRBD2. The CDR3 contains 14 residues. The trim removed 8 bases at V and 4 bases at J, leaving 7 bases unmatched. In germline, CDR1 is MNHEY, CDR2 SMNVEV (reference sequence). CDR3 sequence: CASAARGGYNEQFF. The CDR3 bases are TGTGCCAGCGCTGCCCGGGGGGGATACAATGAGCAGTTCTTC.

The chain has TRBV19 and TRBJ1-1; no clear D gene. Germline V gives CDR1 LNHDA, CDR2 SQIVND (reference sequence). The V end was cut by 1 base, the J end by 3 bases, with 6 bases between. The CDR3 has 13 residues. The CDR3 DNA sequence: TGTGCCAGTAGTATAGCTGGATACACTGAAGCTTTCTTT. This gives the protein CASSIAGYTEAFF.

This clone was seen once. As DNA, the CDR3 is TGTGCCAGCAGTGACAGGGGGTCTGGGGGCTATGGCTACACCTTC. Its protein product is CASSDRGSGGYGYTF. V and J are TRBV6-6 and TRBJ1-2, with 9 nucleotides matching TRBD1. Trimming removed 5 bases from V and 4 bases from J; junction bases left unmatched: 8. The CDR3 spans 15 residues. Germline assignment: CDR1 MNHNY and CDR2 SVGAGI (reference sequence).

The chain recombines TRBV6-5 with TRBJ2-3; D is possibly TRBD2 (6 bases). With 0 bases removed from V and 5 bases from J, the gap between germline ends came to 9 bases. The V gene's germline CDR1 is MNHEY and CDR2 SVGAGI. The CDR3 is made up of 14 amino acids. CDR3 sequence (DNA): TGTGCCAGCAGTTACTCGGAGGAGGGAGATACGCAGTATTTT. As protein: CASSYSEEGDTQYF.

The chain combines TRBV14 with TRBJ2-7; D call uncertain. V shed 0 bases and J shed 6 bases, with 6 bases lying between them. CDR3 length: 12 residues. Germline loops: CDR1 SGHDN, CDR2 FVKESK. Here the CDR3 reads CASSQDRVEQYF. The CDR3 nucleotides read TGTGCCAGCAGCCAAGATCGGGTCGAGCAGTACTTC. Complete variable domain (other parts from reference TRBV14 and TRBJ2-7): EAGVTQFPSHSVIEKGQTVTLRCDPISGHDNLYWYRRVMGKEIKFLLHFVKESKQDESGMPNNRFLAERTGGTYSTLKVQPAELEDSGVYFCASSQDRVEQYFGPGTRLTVT.

The chain carries TRBV19 and TRBJ1-5, with 9 bases aligning to TRBD1. V was pared by 4 bases and J by 0 bases, with 4 bases of the junction left unmatched. This CDR3 spans 16 amino acids. CDR1 is LNHDA and CDR2 is SQIVND in the germline V gene (reference sequence). The CDR3 DNA reads TGTGCCAGTAGTAGTACAGGGGGCACTAGCAATCAGCCCCAGCATTTT. Protein sequence: CASSSTGGTSNQPQHF.

This sequence joins TRBV5-4 and TRBJ1-2; D ambiguous. This CDR3 contains 15 residues. The ends were cut back, 7 bases at V and 4 bases at J, with 20 bases in the middle. Germline V lookup: CDR1 SGHNT, CDR2 YYREEE (reference sequence). CDR3 sequence: CASVTIPGKTYGYTF. DNA for the CDR3: TGTGCCAGCGTGACCATACCAGGAAAGACCTATGGCTACACCTTC.

This chain joins TRBV5-1 and TRBJ1-2; D possibly corresponds to TRBD1 (6 bases). This CDR3 is 15 amino acids long. Deletions cut 0 bases from V and 0 bases from J, with 9 bases between. Germline V gene lookup returns CDR1 SGHRS and CDR2 YFSETQ. The CDR3 here is CASSLDRGANYGYTF. In DNA form, the CDR3 reads TGCGCCAGCAGCTTGGATAGGGGGGCTAACTATGGCTACACCTTC. Looking up the rest from reference TRBV5-1 and TRBJ1-2 gives the full variable domain: KAGVTQTPRYLIKTRGQQVTLSCSPISGHRSVSWYQQTPGQGLQFLFEYFSETQRNKGNFPGRFSGRQFSNSRSEMNVSTLELGDSALYLCASSLDRGANYGYTFGSGTRLTVV.

The V call is TRBV29-1, the J call TRBJ2-7; 10 nucleotides line up with TRBD1. V lost 2 bases and J lost 4; bases outside the gene matches: 8. The CDR3 is 15 residues long. Germline V lookup: CDR1 SQVTM, CDR2 ANQGSEA. CDR3: CSVESWGQGRYEQYF. CDR3 nucleotides: TGCAGCGTTGAATCTTGGGGACAGGGGAGGTACGAGCAGTACTTC.

As concerns this clone: Germline is not matched at one junction end, which may reflect a read error. V is TRBV14 and J is TRBJ1-3; no clear D gene. The germline CDR1 and CDR2 sequences are SGHDN and FVKESK. The CDR3 sequence is 16 residues long. This CDR3 is CASSKDLGLTGNTIYF. Written as DNA, the CDR3 is TGTGCCAGCAGCAAAGACCTAGGACTAACGGGAAACACCATATATTTT.

The gene calls are TRBV2 and TRBJ1-2; D call uncertain. The germline V and J ends were trimmed by 1 base and 8 bases, with 11 bases remaining between them. The germline gives CDR1 SNHLY, CDR2 FYNNEI. The CDR3 extends over 13 amino acids. CDR3 in DNA: TGTGCCAGCAGTGAAGACACAGCTATGGGCTACACCTTC. Amino acids: CASSEDTAMGYTF.

V is TRBV7-9 and J is TRBJ2-5, with D perhaps matching TRBD1 or TRBD2 (5 bases each). The CDR3 loop spans 17 amino acids. The germline V gene has CDR1 SEHNR and CDR2 FQNEAQ (reference sequence). Trimming took 5 bases from V and 4 from J, leaving 23 bases between them. CDR3 amino acids: CASSLRGEGPGGETQYF. The CDR3 region has the DNA TGTGCCAGCAGCCTAAGAGGTGAGGGGCCCGGAGGAGAGACCCAGTACTTC. The full variable domain, its missing parts supplied by reference TRBV7-9 and TRBJ2-5, is DTGVSQNPRHKITKRGQNVTFRCDPISEHNRLYWYRQTLGQGPEFLTYFQNEAQLEKSRLLSDRFSAERPKGSFSTLEIQRTEQGDSAMYLCASSLRGEGPGGETQYFGPGTRLLVL.

In its sample, this clone was seen once. The CDR3 DNA is TGTGCCAGCAGTGGGGCAGGGGGGTATAATGGCTACACCTTC. Amino acids: CASSGAGGYNGYTF. V usage is TRBV6-1 and J usage is TRBJ1-2; 7 nucleotides match TRBD1. J was trimmed by 6 bases and V by 4 bases; bases with no gene match: 8. The germline V gene has CDR1 MNHNS and CDR2 SASEGT. This CDR3 spans 14 amino acids.

This clone appeared a few times. The chain uses TRBV14 and TRBJ2-7; D not certain. V lost 1 base to trimming and J lost 3 bases, with 1 base between them. The CDR3 extends over 11 amino acids. Germline V gene sequence: CDR1 SGHDN, CDR2 FVKESK. CDR3 sequence: CASSQGYEQYF. The CDR3 region has the DNA TGTGCCAGCAGCCAAGGCTACGAGCAGTACTTC.

The chain has TRBV27 and TRBJ1-5; D unresolved. The CDR3 length is 15 residues. V was shortened by 1 base and J by 0 bases, with 7 bases between the two germline ends. CDR1 is MNHEY and CDR2 is SMNVEV in the germline V gene (reference sequence). CDR3 sequence reads: CASSLWGNSNQPQHF. The CDR3, as DNA: TGTGCCAGCAGTTTATGGGGTAATAGCAATCAGCCCCAGCATTTT.

The gene calls are TRBV2 and TRBJ2-3; 7 nucleotides match TRBD1. This CDR3 is 12 amino acids long. Trimming cost V 6 bases and J 6 bases; bases outside gene matches: 3. Germline CDR1 is SNHLY and CDR2 is FYNNEI. CDR3 bases: TGTGCCAGCAGAGACAGGGACGATACGCAGTATTTT. This sequence encodes CASRDRDDTQYF.

This clone appeared a single time. The chain employs TRBV9 and TRBJ1-4; unclear D gene. Trimming cost V 0 bases and J 5 bases, with 11 bases left between them. The length of the CDR3 is 15 residues. Germline CDR1 reads SGDLS; CDR2 reads YYNGEE. This chain's CDR3 is CASSVAWEANEKLFF. DNA for the CDR3: TGTGCCAGCAGCGTAGCGTGGGAGGCAAATGAAAAACTGTTTTTT.

The CDR3 nucleotides read TGTGCCAGCAGCTTAGATCCTAGCGTGCACAATGAGCAGTTCTTC. Its translation: CASSLDPSVHNEQFF. The chain recombines TRBV7-2 with TRBJ2-1, with a tentative D call TRBD2 (6 bases). V dropped 1 base and J dropped 5 bases, with 12 bases sitting between them. CDR3 size: 15 residues. The germline CDR1 and CDR2 sequences are SGHTA and FQGNSA.

The CDR3 protein is CASSDRVGGYTF. The CDR3, as DNA: TGTGCCAGCAGTGACAGGGTGGGGGGCTACACCTTC. The J gene is TRBJ1-2, the V gene TRBV2; D possibly corresponds to TRBD1 (5 bases). Germline CDR1 is SNHLY and CDR2 is FYNNEI. The V end lost 3 bases, the J end lost 8 bases, and 10 bases lay between the germline ends. The CDR3 is 12 residues long.

This clone turned up a few times. The chain combines TRBV25-1 with TRBJ1-2; D remains ambiguous. This CDR3 region has 13 residues. CDR1 is MGHDK, CDR2 SYGVNS, per germline. The V gene lost 1 base and the J gene lost 8 bases, with 11 bases spanning the gap. The CDR3 here is CASSESGRSGYTF. The CDR3 DNA follows: TGTGCCAGCAGTGAATCGGGTAGGAGCGGCTACACCTTC.

This clone was seen a handful of times. The chain couples TRBV14 to TRBJ1-1; 9 nucleotides match TRBD1. Trimming at V came to 1 base and at J to 3 bases, leaving 9 bases not matched to a gene. The CDR3 has 17 residues. The germline gives CDR1 SGHDN, CDR2 FVKESK. In DNA form, the CDR3 reads TGTGCCAGCAGCCAAGGATGGGGGACAGGGTCGTACACTGAAGCTTTCTTT. It encodes CASSQGWGTGSYTEAFF.

The rearrangement uses TRBV21-1 and TRBJ2-3; the DNA was not compared with TRBD2, the D call given in the table. TRBV21-1 is a recognized pseudogene. This CDR3 is 16 amino acids long. CDR3 sequence: CASSSGLAKTTDTQYF. Written as DNA, the CDR3 is TGTGCCAGCAGCAGCGGACTAGCGAAAACCACAGATACGCAGTATTTT.

The chain recombines TRBV6-1 with TRBJ2-7; D gene unclear. The germline V gene encodes CDR1 MNHNS and CDR2 SASEGT. Trimming took off 2 bases at V and 4 bases at J, with 12 bases between the two ends. The CDR3 is 14 residues long. The CDR3 spells CASSESVEGYEQYV. CDR3 nucleotide sequence: TGTGCCAGCAGTGAATCAGTCGAAGGGTACGAGCAGTACGTC.

This chain uses TRBV7-2 with TRBJ1-1; D unresolved. The CDR3 totals 13 residues. Deletions cut 6 bases from V and 0 bases from J, with 8 bases between. Germline lookup yields CDR1 SGHTA and CDR2 FQGNSA. CDR3 nucleotide sequence: TGTGCCAGCAGGCGAGCTCTGAACACTGAAGCTTTCTTT. Encoded protein: CASRRALNTEAFF. Using reference TRBV7-2 and TRBJ1-1 for the parts outside the CDR3, the full variable domain is GAGVSQSPSNKVTEKGKDVELRCDPISGHTALYWYRQSLGQGLEFLIYFQGNSAPDKSGLPSDRFSAERTGGSVSTLTIQRTQQEDSAVYLCASRRALNTEAFFGQGTRLTVV.